This T cell receptor (beta chain) appears in the sequencing data of a study of T cells of healthy individuals. One entry per CDR3 protein results from TCRdb running MiXCR on the 5' RACE reads. The table records over 40,000 distinct CDR3 sequences, 3.5% to 5.5% of them present only once. This clonotype was counted many times. The length of the CDR3 is 15 residues. Germline V lookup: CDR1 SGHKS, CDR2 YYEKEE (reference sequence). The V and J ends lost 5 bases and 0 bases respectively, with 12 bases between them. The V gene is TRBV5-5, the J gene TRBJ1-3; D gene uncertain. The TCR originated in a human donor in good health. CDR3 nucleotides: TGTGCCAGCAGACTTGACGGGAGCTCTGGAAACACCATATATTTT. This translates into CASRLDGSSGNTIYF.